A few counts support the clone carrying this T cell receptor (beta chain). This sample is drawn from a study of T cells after posttransplantation cyclophosphamide. Trimming stripped 1 base from V and 1 base from J, with 5 bases between. CDR1 SGDLS and CDR2 YYNGEE come from the germline V gene. The CDR3 length is 13 residues. This related bone marrow graft donor gave peripheral blood on the day of marrow donation. Data came from immunoSEQ multiplex PCR; TCRdb stores just in-frame clones and leaves some out. The repertoire yields 9,500 to 15,000 clones, none seen only once; the top ten contain less than 7.5%.

Material: PBMCs. V and J are TRBV9 and TRBJ1-1, with D hard to call. This clonotype was obtained from a woman aged 35 to 49 in good health, CMV-negative, and a related stem cell transplant donor. The CDR3 nucleotides are TGTGCCAGCAGCGTAACTCGGAACACTGAAGCTTTCTTT. Its protein is CASSVTRNTEAFF.